One and the same sample provided the 27 T cell receptor beta chains below, sequenced in a study of T cell repertoires in cytomegalovirus infection. Antigens for these TCRs are unknown. One entry per CDR3 protein, called by TCRdb with MiXCR from the reads. The sample has about 63,000 distinct CDR3 sequences; over 20% are singletons. The sequencing used CD8+ T cells from cultured PBMCs, collected from culture after CMV antigen stimulation. These receptors all come from a human donor in good health (CMV status not recorded). Some clones in this sample may be carry-over from other donors' samples.

The J gene is TRBJ1-6, the V gene TRBV6-2 or TRBV6-3; no reliable D call. Trimming removed 1 base from V and 7 bases from J, with 2 bases in between. Germline CDR1 MNHEY, CDR2 SVGEGT. The CDR3 is made up of 12 amino acids. CDR3: CASSYWNSPLHF. CDR3 sequence (DNA): TGTGCCAGCAGTTACTGGAATTCACCCCTCCACTTT.

The table lists this clonotype with a few counts. The CDR3 here is CSVAPGQGMNTEAFF. Written as DNA, the CDR3 is TGCAGCGTTGCCCCGGGACAGGGGATGAACACTGAAGCTTTCTTT. The chain uses TRBV29-1 and TRBJ1-1, with 10 nucleotides matching TRBD1. The V segment lost 4 bases and the J segment 0 bases; nucleotides outside the gene matches: 5. The V gene's germline CDR1 is SQVTM and CDR2 ANQGSEA. This CDR3 contains 15 residues.

This clonotype was picked up a small number of times. The chain couples TRBV4-1 to TRBJ1-2; D might be TRBD1 (6 bases). CDR3 length equals 15 residues. The germline gives CDR1 MGHRA, CDR2 YSYEKL. V was pared by 3 bases and J by 6 bases, with 17 bases between. CDR3 sequence reads: CASSHVTGRDNGYTF. CDR3 bases: TGCGCCAGCAGCCACGTTACGGGCCGGGACAATGGCTACACCTTC.

The chain joins TRBV11-1 to TRBJ1-5; 7 bases map to TRBD1. Germline CDR1 SGHAT, CDR2 FQDESV (reference sequence). V shed 4 bases and J 3 bases; nucleotides not matched to a gene: 6. This CDR3 is built from 15 residues. In nucleotides, the CDR3 is TGTGCCAGCAGCTGGACAGGAGGGAACAATCAGCCCCAGCATTTT. Translated, it gives CASSWTGGNNQPQHF. Together with reference TRBV11-1 and TRBJ1-5, the CDR3 gives the full variable domain: EAEVAQSPRYKITEKSQAVAFWCDPISGHATLYWYRQILGQGPELLVQFQDESVVDDSQLPKDRFSAERLKGVDSTLKIQPAELGDSAMYLCASSWTGGNNQPQHFGDGTRLSIL.

In its sample, this clonotype was seen a few times. The V call is TRBV28, the J call TRBJ2-1; 11 positions agree with TRBD2. J lost 5 bases, V lost 3 bases, and 6 bases had no gene match. The CDR3 length is 16 residues. CDR1 and CDR2 from the germline V gene are MDHEN and SYDVKM. CDR3: CASSFLLAGADNEQFF. As DNA, the CDR3 is TGTGCCAGCAGTTTCCTACTAGCGGGAGCCGACAATGAGCAGTTCTTC.

This clonotype appeared a few times. The chain recombines TRBV5-1 with TRBJ2-7, with 7 bases identical to TRBD1. CDR3 length: 14 amino acids. The trim removed 3 bases at V and 2 bases at J, leaving 5 bases unmatched. CDR1 SGHRS and CDR2 YFSETQ come from the germline V gene. The CDR3 loop is CASSWDSPTYEQYF. As DNA, the CDR3 is TGCGCCAGCAGCTGGGACAGTCCCACCTACGAGCAGTACTTC. The whole variable domain, remainder taken from reference TRBV5-1 and TRBJ2-7, is KAGVTQTPRYLIKTRGQQVTLSCSPISGHRSVSWYQQTPGQGLQFLFEYFSETQRNKGNFPGRFSGRQFSNSRSEMNVSTLELGDSALYLCASSWDSPTYEQYFGPGTRLTVT.

There are a few counts of this clonotype. The CDR3 region has the DNA TGTGCCAGCAGCTTCGGGACAGAGCATTTGAACTATGGCTACACCTTC. The encoded protein is CASSFGTEHLNYGYTF. The chain couples TRBV7-9 to TRBJ1-2; 7 positions agree with TRBD1. The CDR3 totals 16 residues. The germline gives CDR1 SEHNR, CDR2 FQNEAQ (reference sequence). Unmatched junction bases numbered 9, after V lost 3 bases and J lost 2 bases. Based on the CDR3 plus reference TRBV7-9 and TRBJ1-2, the full variable domain is DTGVSQNPRHKITKRGQNVTFRCDPISEHNRLYWYRQTLGQGPEFLTYFQNEAQLEKSRLLSDRFSAERPKGSFSTLEIQRTEQGDSAMYLCASSFGTEHLNYGYTFGSGTRLTVV.

This clonotype was found a few times. The chain uses TRBV6-2 or TRBV6-3 and TRBJ2-7; TRBD1 matches at 11 bases. The ends lost 8 bases at V and 2 bases at J; junction bases unmatched: 14. The length of the CDR3 is 17 residues. From germline, CDR1 is MNHEY and CDR2 SVGEGT. The DNA of the CDR3 is TGTGCCAGCGAGGACAGGGGGCGATCGATCGGACCCTACGAGCAGTACTTC. Translated: CASEDRGRSIGPYEQYF.

This clonotype was detected a few times. The rearrangement uses TRBV7-2 and TRBJ1-2, with 7 positions matching TRBD1. Trimming at V came to 4 bases and at J to 4 bases, leaving 6 bases not matched to a gene. The germline V gene has CDR1 SGHTA and CDR2 FQGNSA. CDR3 length equals 14 residues. CDR3 loop: CASSSVRGAYGYTF. CDR3 DNA sequence: TGTGCCAGCAGCTCGGTCAGGGGGGCCTATGGCTACACCTTC. The complete variable domain, with remaining parts taken from reference TRBV7-2 and TRBJ1-2, reads GAGVSQSPSNKVTEKGKDVELRCDPISGHTALYWYRQSLGQGLEFLIYFQGNSAPDKSGLPSDRFSAERTGGSVSTLTIQRTQQEDSAVYLCASSSVRGAYGYTFGSGTRLTVV.

This rearrangement joins TRBV12-3 or TRBV12-4 to TRBJ1-5; D remains unclear. V was pared by 6 bases and J by 9 bases, with 18 bases between. There are 14 residues in the CDR3. The CDR3 coding sequence is TGTGCCAGCAGGCCCCCCGGGAAAAGGTGGCCCCAGCATTTT. It is translated as CASRPPGKRWPQHF.

This clonotype has at least ten counts. The rearrangement links TRBV7-2 to TRBJ2-1; either TRBD1 or TRBD2 may supply D (6 bases each). V lost 1 base, J lost 7 bases, and 17 bases lay in between. Germline loops: CDR1 SGHTA, CDR2 FQGNSA. The CDR3 is 16 amino acids. The CDR3 here is CASSLESRGLANEQFF. CDR3 bases: TGTGCCAGCAGCTTAGAAAGCAGGGGACTCGCGAATGAGCAGTTCTTC.

This clonotype has a handful of counts. The chain employs TRBV7-2 and TRBJ2-5; unclear D gene. Germline CDR1 is SGHTA and CDR2 is FQGNSA. Trimming took 7 bases from V and 1 from J, leaving 13 bases between them. The CDR3 has 14 amino acids. The CDR3 is CASNSARPQETQYF. The CDR3 bases are TGTGCCAGCAACTCAGCGCGACCCCAAGAGACCCAGTACTTC.

This clonotype has only a few counts. The V gene is TRBV7-2, the J gene TRBJ1-1; D call uncertain. V shed 5 bases and J shed 8 bases, with 9 bases lying between them. Germline V gene data show CDR1 as SGHTA and CDR2 as FQGNSA. The CDR3 runs 11 residues. The CDR3 nucleotides read TGTGCCAGCAGCATTAGTCGAGAAGCTTTCTTT. Translation: CASSISREAFF.

This chain joins TRBV11-2 and TRBJ2-5; D is unresolved. Trimming took 1 base from V and 4 from J, leaving 10 bases between them. This CDR3 contains 14 residues. Per the germline V gene, CDR1 is SGHAT and CDR2 is FQNNGV. The CDR3 is CASSLAYYSETQYF. CDR3 DNA: TGTGCCAGCAGCTTAGCGTACTATTCAGAGACCCAGTACTTC.

The chain couples TRBV19 to TRBJ1-3, with 8 bases fitting TRBD1. Unmatched junction bases numbered 11, after V lost 7 bases and J lost 0 bases. The CDR3 is 17 residues long. Looked up from germline, CDR1 is LNHDA and CDR2 is SQIVND (reference sequence). CDR3 bases: TGTGCCAGTACTTCGACGGAGGGACAGGACTCTGGAAACACCATATATTTT. Its protein product is CASTSTEGQDSGNTIYF.

This clonotype occurred a few times. This chain links TRBV6-1 with TRBJ2-3, with unresolved D. The germline CDR1 and CDR2 sequences are MNHNS and SASEGT. CDR3 size: 14 residues. V was shortened by 3 bases and J by 2 bases, with 9 bases between the two germline ends. CDR3 residues: CASSDTRATDTQYF. The CDR3 nucleotides read TGTGCCAGCAGTGATACCCGAGCCACAGATACGCAGTATTTT.

The CDR3 loop reads CASSSPGQGMAEAFF. In DNA form, the CDR3 reads TGTGCCAGCAGCTCCCCCGGACAGGGAATGGCGGAAGCTTTCTTT. This chain uses TRBV7-9 with TRBJ1-1; TRBD1 aligns across 8 bases. The germline V gene has CDR1 SEHNR and CDR2 FQNEAQ (reference sequence). V was clipped by 4 bases and J by 8 bases; unmatched bases: 12. CDR3 length: 15 residues.

In this sample, this clonotype turned up many times. The J gene is TRBJ1-1, the V gene TRBV2, with D hard to call. CDR1 SNHLY and CDR2 FYNNEI come from the germline V gene. This CDR3 contains 14 residues. V was clipped by 4 bases and J by 3 bases, with 12 bases between them. CDR3 sequence reads: CASSGVTGDTEAFF. The CDR3 DNA reads as TGTGCCAGCAGTGGCGTCACCGGAGACACTGAAGCTTTCTTT.

This clonotype was detected only a few times. The CDR3 DNA is TGTGCCAGCAGTTATTGGACAGAAGACTCTGGAAACACCATATATTTT. Translated, it gives CASSYWTEDSGNTIYF. The chain couples TRBV6-8 to TRBJ1-3; D may be TRBD1 (6 bases). V lost 3 bases and J lost 0, with 12 bases in between. This CDR3 spans 16 amino acids. Germline assignment: CDR1 MNHGY and CDR2 SAAAGT.

The chain uses TRBV7-6 and TRBJ2-7; D not resolved. This CDR3 is built from 13 residues. Germline V lookup: CDR1 SGHVS, CDR2 FNYEAQ. Trimming took 1 base from V and 3 from J, leaving 7 bases between them. CDR3 region: CASSLGPNYEQYF. DNA for the CDR3: TGTGCCAGCAGCTTAGGACCGAACTACGAGCAGTACTTC. The complete variable domain, with remaining parts taken from reference TRBV7-6 and TRBJ2-7, reads GAGVSQSPRYKVTKRGQDVALRCDPISGHVSLYWYRQALGQGPEFLTYFNYEAQQDKSGLPNDRFSAERPEGSISTLTIQRTEQRDSAMYRCASSLGPNYEQYFGPGTRLTVT.

This clonotype showed up just a few times. The V and J genes are TRBV3-1 and TRBJ1-1; no clear D gene. The germline V gene has CDR1 LGHDT and CDR2 YNNKEL (reference sequence). Trimming removed 0 bases from V and 1 base from J, with 9 bases in between. The CDR3 runs to 15 residues. Here the CDR3 DNA reads TGTGCCAGCAGCCAAGAAGGCACCCCGAACACTGAAGCTTTCTTT. Residues: CASSQEGTPNTEAFF.

This clonotype has more than one count but fewer than ten. The gene calls are TRBV7-9 and TRBJ1-1; D gene ambiguous. Germline lookup yields CDR1 SEHNR and CDR2 FQNEAQ (reference sequence). The CDR3 covers 13 residues. V was trimmed by 7 bases and J by 4 bases, leaving 13 bases between them. In nucleotides, the CDR3 is TGTGCCAGCAACACGCCAAGGGCCACTGAAGCTTTCTTT. This translates into CASNTPRATEAFF.

CDR3 protein: CASSPSGWGMAFF. The CDR3 coding sequence is TGTGCCAGCAGTCCCTCAGGGTGGGGAATGGCTTTCTTT. The J gene is TRBJ1-1, the V gene TRBV12-3 or TRBV12-4; tentatively, D is TRBD1 (5 bases). The V and J ends lost 5 bases and 11 bases respectively, with 18 bases between them. The CDR3 runs 13 residues.

This clonotype has just a few counts. The chain is built from TRBV4-3 and TRBJ1-4; 10 bases line up with TRBD1. The germline V gene has CDR1 LGHNA and CDR2 YSLEER. Losses at the gene ends were 0 bases for V and 6 bases for J; bases not matched to a gene: 1. The CDR3 runs 15 residues. The CDR3 DNA reads TGCGCCAGCAGCCAAGACGGGACAGGGGATGAAAAACTGTTTTTT. Its translation is CASSQDGTGDEKLFF.

This chain connects TRBV11-2 to TRBJ2-1, with D tentatively TRBD1 (5 bases). V gave up 1 base and J gave up 4 bases, with 8 bases separating them. CDR3 length: 14 residues. Germline values: CDR1 SGHAT, CDR2 FQNNGV. CDR3 DNA: TGTGCCAGCAGCTTAGGACAGATATACAATGAGCAGTTCTTC. Protein: CASSLGQIYNEQFF. Full variable domain (rest looked up from reference TRBV11-2 and TRBJ2-1): EAGVAQSPRYKIIEKRQSVAFWCNPISGHATLYWYQQILGQGPKLLIQFQNNGVVDDSQLPKDRFSAERLKGVDSTLKIQPAKLEDSAVYLCASSLGQIYNEQFFGPGTRLTVL.

The chain uses TRBV6-2 or TRBV6-3 and TRBJ2-5, with TRBD1 matching over 11 bases. Germline V CDR1 and CDR2: MNHEY, SVGEGT. V trimming: 5 bases; J trimming: 0 bases; junction bases outside the gene matches: 5. The CDR3 is 16 residues long. The CDR3 loop is CASSRTGGSNQETQYF. The CDR3 region has the DNA TGTGCCAGCAGTCGGACAGGGGGCTCCAACCAAGAGACCCAGTACTTC.

The rearrangement links TRBV6-1 to TRBJ1-2; D ambiguous. This CDR3 has 13 amino acids. The germline CDR1 and CDR2 sequences are MNHNS and SASEGT. Trimming took off 6 bases at V and 4 bases at J, with 12 bases between the two ends. The CDR3 nucleotides read TGTGCCAGCAGGGAGCCCCGGATCTATGGCTACACCTTC. This codes for CASREPRIYGYTF.